The 17 T cell receptor beta chains below come from one sample, sequenced in a study of cytomegalovirus exposure and HLA in healthy donors. PCR involved 60 Vbeta and 13 Jbeta primers. Method: immunoSEQ multiplex PCR; TCRdb's copy keeps in-frame clones and lacks some. The sample includes 93,000 or so clones, roughly 81% of them seen just once. The sequenced sample was PBMCs. These receptors originate from a woman aged 18-29 years in good health and CMV-seropositive.

The V call is TRBV19, the J call TRBJ1-5, with D possibly being TRBD1 (5 bases). V lost 6 bases to trimming and J lost 2 bases, with 14 bases between them. The CDR3 loop spans 15 amino acids. Germline values: CDR1 LNHDA, CDR2 SQIVND (reference sequence). The CDR3 sequence is CASREGRRGNQPQHF. CDR3 nucleotides: TGTGCCAGTAGGGAGGGGCGACGGGGCAATCAGCCCCAGCATTTT.

This clone was counted a single time. The rearrangement uses TRBV10-3 and TRBJ1-5, with 7 bases identical to TRBD1. Trimming at V came to 3 bases and at J to 2 bases, leaving 7 bases not matched to a gene. Per the germline V gene, CDR1 is ENHRY and CDR2 is SYGVKD. This CDR3 comprises 16 residues. The CDR3 sequence: CAISDVGGSGNQPQHF. In DNA form, the CDR3 reads TGTGCCATCAGTGACGTAGGGGGCTCGGGCAATCAGCCCCAGCATTTT.

The chain has TRBV19 and TRBJ2-2, with TRBD2 as a possible D gene (5 bases). This CDR3 has 14 amino acids. The V gene lost 3 bases and the J gene lost 0 bases, with 5 bases spanning the gap. CDR1 and CDR2 (germline): LNHDA, SQIVND (reference sequence). CDR3 residues: CASSMGANTGELFF. CDR3 in DNA: TGTGCCAGTAGTATGGGAGCGAACACCGGGGAGCTGTTTTTT.

This clone has only a few counts. V and J are TRBV7-6 and TRBJ2-7; no reliable D call. The V gene's germline CDR1 is SGHVS and CDR2 FNYEAQ. The CDR3 extends over 15 amino acids. V was shortened by 1 base and J by 6 bases, with 16 bases between the two germline ends. The CDR3, as DNA: TGTGCCAGCAGCTTAGATCCTATTAGTTTTGCCGAGCAGTACTTC. Amino acid sequence: CASSLDPISFAEQYF.

V and J are TRBV6-1 and TRBJ2-5, with 8 bases that match TRBD2. Trimming took 6 bases from V and 3 from J; bases not matched to a gene: 9. This CDR3 region has 15 residues. The germline V gene has CDR1 MNHNS and CDR2 SASEGT. This CDR3 is CASRGGLAGEETQYF. The CDR3 DNA sequence: TGTGCCAGCAGGGGGGGGCTAGCGGGCGAAGAGACCCAGTACTTC.

The chain joins TRBV5-4 to TRBJ2-3; 11 bases fit TRBD2. V lost 0 bases to trimming and J lost 0 bases; unmatched junction nucleotides: 9. This CDR3 region has 19 residues. Germline V CDR1 and CDR2: SGHNT, YYREEE (reference sequence). The CDR3 protein is CASSLGLLAGAPSTDTQYF. The DNA for the CDR3 is TGTGCCAGCAGCTTGGGACTACTAGCGGGGGCACCTAGCACAGATACGCAGTATTTT.

The chain recombines TRBV5-1 with TRBJ1-2; no reliable D call. CDR3 size: 13 residues. Trimming shortened V by 0 bases and J by 5 bases, and 8 bases separated the two germline ends. Per the germline V gene, CDR1 is SGHRS and CDR2 is YFSETQ. The CDR3 region has the DNA TGCGCCAGCAGCTTGGGCCAGTTTTATGGCTACACCTTC. It is translated as CASSLGQFYGYTF.

V is TRBV28 and J is TRBJ2-7, with TRBD2 identical over 8 bases. V was pared by 5 bases and J by 3 bases, with 18 bases of the junction left unmatched. The CDR3 sequence is 18 residues long. Germline V lookup: CDR1 MDHEN, CDR2 SYDVKM. The CDR3, as DNA: TGTGCCAGCAGTACAACACGACCGGGACTAGTTTCTCTCTACGAGCAGTACTTC. Amino acids: CASSTTRPGLVSLYEQYF.

The chain uses TRBV15 and TRBJ2-3, with D perhaps TRBD2 (6 bases). Trimming cost V 1 base and J 9 bases, with 8 bases left between them. The CDR3 length is 12 residues. The germline V gene encodes CDR1 LNHNV and CDR2 YYDKDF (reference sequence). The CDR3 loop reads CATSRAGVTQYF. The CDR3 DNA sequence: TGTGCCACCAGCAGAGCGGGAGTCACGCAGTATTTT.

The rearrangement links TRBV19 to TRBJ2-5; the match to TRBD2 covers 9 bases. The V gene end was trimmed by 6 bases and the J gene end by 5 bases; junction bases not matched to a gene: 10. Germline loops: CDR1 LNHDA, CDR2 SQIVND (reference sequence). This CDR3 region has 15 residues. The DNA for the CDR3 is TGTGCCAGTAGGACGAGCGGGAGGTCTAAGGAGACCCAGTACTTC. Protein sequence: CASRTSGRSKETQYF.

This chain connects TRBV4-2 to TRBJ1-3; D gene uncertain. Germline CDR1 LGHNA, CDR2 YNFKEQ. V lost 2 bases to trimming and J lost 2 bases, with 10 bases between them. The CDR3 has 15 residues. This chain's CDR3 is CASSQIPQTGNTIYF. The CDR3 nucleotides are TGTGCCAGCAGCCAAATACCACAGACTGGAAACACCATATATTTT.

The chain uses TRBV29-1 and TRBJ2-5; D remains ambiguous. V gave up 5 bases and J gave up 4 bases, with 11 bases separating them. CDR3 size: 12 residues. CDR1 and CDR2 (germline): SQVTM, ANQGSEA. The CDR3 is CSVLGVLETQYF. CDR3 in DNA: TGCAGCGTTCTAGGTGTTTTAGAGACCCAGTACTTC. The full variable domain, with the rest looked up from reference TRBV29-1 and TRBJ2-5, is SAVISQKPSRDICQRGTSLTIQCQVDSQVTMMFWYRQQPGQSLTLIATANQGSEATYESGFVIDKFPISRPNLTFSTLTVSNMSPEDSSIYLCSVLGVLETQYFGPGTRLLVL.

The CDR3 sequence: CASSLELAGGYEQYF. The CDR3 nucleotides read TGTGCCAGCAGCTTAGAACTAGCGGGAGGCTACGAGCAGTACTTC. The chain recombines TRBV7-8 with TRBJ2-7, with 12 bases identical to TRBD2. The CDR3 length is 15 residues. The V gene's germline CDR1 is SGHVS and CDR2 FQNEAQ. V was clipped by 1 base and J by 3 bases; unmatched bases: 1. Together with reference TRBV7-8 and TRBJ2-7, the CDR3 gives the full variable domain: GAGVSQSPRYKVAKRGQDVALRCDPISGHVSLFWYQQALGQGPEFLTYFQNEAQLDKSGLPSDRFFAERPEGSVSTLKIQRTQQEDSAVYLCASSLELAGGYEQYFGPGTRLTVT.

V and J are TRBV5-1 and TRBJ2-7; 14 nucleotides match TRBD2. Germline CDR1 reads SGHRS; CDR2 reads YFSETQ. The CDR3 loop spans 15 amino acids. Trimming cost V 3 bases and J 5 bases; bases outside gene matches: 4. CDR3 residues: CASSWGTSGSDEQYF. CDR3 bases: TGCGCCAGCAGCTGGGGGACTAGCGGGAGCGACGAGCAGTACTTC.

This chain joins TRBV19 and TRBJ2-3, with no clear D. Trimming left V 3 bases short and J 3 bases short, with 7 bases between. CDR3 length equals 13 residues. CDR1 LNHDA and CDR2 SQIVND come from the germline V gene (reference sequence). The CDR3 is CASSIVETDTQYF. The CDR3 DNA follows: TGTGCCAGTAGTATCGTAGAGACAGATACGCAGTATTTT.

The gene calls are TRBV27 and TRBJ2-2; TRBD2 might be the D (6 bases). CDR1 and CDR2 (germline): MNHEY, SMNVEV (reference sequence). The CDR3 extends over 16 amino acids. Trimming shortened V by 4 bases and J by 4 bases, and 16 bases separated the two germline ends. Here the CDR3 DNA reads TGTGCCAGCAGTTCAACCGGGACTCGCGGCACCGGGGAGCTGTTTTTT. This gives the protein CASSSTGTRGTGELFF.

V usage is TRBV18 and J usage is TRBJ1-5; D may be TRBD1 (6 bases). V was cut by 6 bases and J by 2 bases, with 14 bases left in between. The CDR3 is made up of 15 amino acids. The germline gives CDR1 KGHSH, CDR2 LQKENI. This CDR3 reads CASSREDSGNQPQHF. The CDR3 nucleotides read TGTGCCAGCTCGCGAGAGGACAGCGGCAATCAGCCCCAGCATTTT.